The 31 T cell receptor beta chains listed next were all sequenced from one sample in a study of cytomegalovirus exposure and HLA in healthy donors. 13 Jbeta primers and 60 Vbeta primers were used for the PCR. The data were produced by immunoSEQ multiplex PCR, yet TCRdb's version contains in-frame clones alone and is incomplete. The table shows over 110,000 clones, with 78% occurring only once. Input material: PBMCs. The receptor source for this set is a female donor in good health and CMV-seronegative.

The chain carries TRBV7-6 and TRBJ2-1, with 10 nucleotides matching TRBD2. CDR3 size: 17 residues. V trimming: 5 bases; J trimming: 0 bases; junction bases outside the gene matches: 7. Per the germline V gene, CDR1 is SGHVS and CDR2 is FNYEAQ. This chain's CDR3 is CASSPSSGRLSYNEQFF. The CDR3 DNA reads TGTGCCAGCAGCCCGAGTAGCGGGAGGCTCTCCTACAATGAGCAGTTCTTC.

J is TRBJ2-5 and V is TRBV7-3; possible D gene TRBD2, 5 bases. Germline lookup yields CDR1 SGHTA and CDR2 FQGTGA. Trimming removed 4 bases from V and 5 bases from J, with 17 bases in between. This CDR3 comprises 15 residues. In nucleotides, the CDR3 is TGTGCCAGCAGCTCCTCAGGCGGGCGAGGGGAGACCCAGTACTTC. Its protein product is CASSSSGGRGETQYF.

This chain joins TRBV6-5 and TRBJ1-3; D remains ambiguous. This CDR3 is built from 13 residues. The V end was cut by 5 bases, the J end by 5 bases, with 10 bases between. Looked up from germline, CDR1 is MNHEY and CDR2 is SVGAGI. The CDR3 DNA follows: TGTGCCAGCAGTACCATGGCCAGAAACACCATATATTTT. It is translated as CASSTMARNTIYF.

The V and J genes are TRBV5-1 and TRBJ2-1; 7 bases are a match to TRBD2. This CDR3 region has 15 residues. The V segment lost 4 bases and the J segment 7 bases; nucleotides outside the gene matches: 11. Germline assignment: CDR1 SGHRS and CDR2 YFSETQ. The CDR3 bases are TGCGCCAGCAGCGGGGCTGCGGGAGTTTATAATGAGCAGTTCTTC. This sequence encodes CASSGAAGVYNEQFF.

The rearrangement uses TRBV4-1 and TRBJ2-1; 14 bases match TRBD2. Germline CDR1 MGHRA, CDR2 YSYEKL. Losses at the gene ends were 0 bases for V and 0 bases for J; bases not matched to a gene: 1. CDR3 length equals 18 residues. This CDR3 reads CASSQEGTSGSSYNEQFF. The CDR3 DNA is TGCGCCAGCAGCCAAGAGGGGACTAGCGGGAGCTCCTACAATGAGCAGTTCTTC.

This chain links TRBV30 with TRBJ1-2; no reliable D call. Looked up from germline, CDR1 is GTSNPN and CDR2 is SVGIG (reference sequence). The CDR3 is made up of 14 amino acids. V was pared by 2 bases and J by 6 bases, with 16 bases between. CDR3 DNA sequence: TGTGCCTGGAGTAACAGTGAGGCGGGCGATGGCTACACCTTC. Its translation: CAWSNSEAGDGYTF.

This clone has only a few counts. The genes are TRBV27 and TRBJ2-7; D is possibly TRBD1 (6 bases). Trimming removed 6 bases at V and 4 bases at J, with 13 bases between. CDR3 size: 13 residues. Germline CDR1 and CDR2: MNHEY and SMNVEV (reference sequence). CDR3 sequence reads: CASSRQGFYEQYF. CDR3 DNA: TGTGCCAGCAGCCGTCAGGGGTTTTACGAGCAGTACTTC.

In regard to this clone: The junction departs from germline at one end; a sequencing error may be responsible. This chain uses TRBV7-9 with TRBJ1-1; D is unresolved. Germline loops: CDR1 SEHNR, CDR2 FQNEAQ (reference sequence). This CDR3 is built from 12 residues. CDR3 loop: CSSSYGDTEAFF. CDR3 nucleotides: TGTTCCAGCAGCTATGGAGACACTGAAGCTTTCTTT. Combining the CDR3 with reference TRBV7-9 and TRBJ1-1 gives the whole variable domain DTGVSQNPRHKITKRGQNVTFRCDPISEHNRLYWYRQTLGQGPEFLTYFQNEAQLEKSRLLSDRFSAERPKGSFSTLEIQRTEQGDSAMYLCSSSYGDTEAFFGQGTRLTVV.

The V and J genes are TRBV5-4 and TRBJ2-5, with a weak D call TRBD2 (7 bases). Germline CDR1 is SGHNT and CDR2 is YYREEE (reference sequence). The CDR3 has 16 residues. V shed 4 bases and J shed 3 bases, with 19 bases lying between them. CDR3 protein: CASSPLAGALEETQYF. CDR3 DNA sequence: TGTGCCAGCAGCCCTTTGGCGGGGGCGCTGGAAGAGACCCAGTACTTC.

The CDR3 bases are TGTGCCAGCAGTTACTCCCCTTCGCGAGATACGCAGTATTTT. It translates to CASSYSPSRDTQYF. This rearrangement joins TRBV6-5 to TRBJ2-3; no definite D call. CDR3 length equals 14 residues. Germline V CDR1 and CDR2: MNHEY, SVGAGI. Deletions cut 0 bases from V and 5 bases from J, with 9 bases between.

The chain joins TRBV4-2 to TRBJ1-1; D uncertain. The CDR3 extends over 13 amino acids. Germline loops: CDR1 LGHNA, CDR2 YNFKEQ. V shed 1 base and J shed 3 bases, with 6 bases lying between them. CDR3 coding DNA: TGTGCCAGCAGCCAAGCTAGGCACACTGAAGCTTTCTTT. This codes for CASSQARHTEAFF.

This clone was detected only a few times. J is TRBJ1-5 and V is TRBV4-1, with no clear D. V lost 3 bases to trimming and J lost 0 bases, with 9 bases between them. This CDR3 contains 15 residues. The germline gives CDR1 MGHRA, CDR2 YSYEKL. In DNA form, the CDR3 reads TGCGCCAGCAGCCAGAAAATAGATAGCAATCAGCCCCAGCATTTT. Translation gives CASSQKIDSNQPQHF.

V gene TRBV15 combines with J gene TRBJ1-1, with D perhaps matching TRBD1 (6 bases). The CDR3 extends over 15 amino acids. Germline V gene data show CDR1 as LNHNV and CDR2 as YYDKDF (reference sequence). V gave up 1 base and J gave up 2 bases, with 11 bases separating them. The CDR3 DNA reads TGTGCCACCAGCAGAGGAGACAGGCGAAACACTGAAGCTTTCTTT. Its protein is CATSRGDRRNTEAFF.

This clone was picked up a small number of times. DNA of the CDR3: TGCGCCAGCAGCCAAGGCAGCTCCTACGAGCAGTACTTC. Translation: CASSQGSSYEQYF. The genes are TRBV4-1 and TRBJ2-7; D remains unclear. There are 13 residues in the CDR3. The V end was cut by 1 base, the J end by 0 bases, with 4 bases between. CDR1 is MGHRA, CDR2 YSYEKL, per germline.

The chain is built from TRBV2 and TRBJ1-2; TRBD1 is a possible D gene (5 bases). The CDR3 consists of 18 residues. With 1 base removed from V and 0 bases from J, the gap between germline ends came to 18 bases. Germline V CDR1 and CDR2: SNHLY, FYNNEI. CDR3 sequence (DNA): TGTGCCAGCAGTGAAGGGGGGGGTCCTACGGGAGCTAACTATGGCTACACCTTC. Amino acid sequence: CASSEGGGPTGANYGYTF.

In this sample, this clone turned up once. This chain joins TRBV27 and TRBJ1-2; 10 bases are a match to TRBD1. CDR1 is MNHEY and CDR2 is SMNVEV in the germline V gene (reference sequence). The CDR3 is 15 amino acids. J gave up 6 bases and V 6 bases, and 10 bases lay outside the gene matches. CDR3 coding DNA: TGTGCCAGCAGCTCTGGACAGGGGGGAGGCGATGGCTACACCTTC. Translating gives CASSSGQGGGDGYTF.

This chain uses TRBV23-1 with TRBJ2-3; 9 bases fit TRBD2. TRBV23-1 is an open reading frame whose function is uncertain. J gave up 1 base and V 3 bases, and 5 bases lay outside the gene matches. The CDR3 length is 16 residues. Written as DNA, the CDR3 is TGCGCCAGCAGTCATCCGGCTAGCGGGGGCACAGATACGCAGTATTTT. It codes for CASSHPASGGTDTQYF.

This clone has just one count. J is TRBJ1-3 and V is TRBV9; weak D call: TRBD1 (6 bases). The CDR3 contains 15 residues. The V end was cut by 3 bases, the J end by 2 bases, with 12 bases between. Germline lookup yields CDR1 SGDLS and CDR2 YYNGEE. The CDR3: CASSAAGETGNTIYF. The CDR3 bases are TGTGCCAGCAGCGCCGCAGGGGAAACTGGAAACACCATATATTTT.

J is TRBJ1-2 and V is TRBV19; 9 positions match TRBD1. The CDR3 loop spans 13 amino acids. The V segment lost 5 bases and the J segment 4 bases; nucleotides outside the gene matches: 2. CDR1 LNHDA and CDR2 SQIVND come from the germline V gene (reference sequence). The CDR3 sequence is CASSGTGSYGYTF. CDR3 nucleotides: TGTGCCAGTAGTGGGACAGGGAGCTATGGCTACACCTTC.

A few counts support this clone. The V gene is TRBV6-5, the J gene TRBJ1-6, with D possibly TRBD1 on 6 matching bases. V was shortened by 10 bases and J by 6 bases, with 16 bases between the two germline ends. CDR3 size: 14 residues. The germline V gene encodes CDR1 MNHEY and CDR2 SVGAGI. As DNA, the CDR3 is TGTGCCACCAGCCGGGGGGCAGGTAATTCACCCCTCCACTTT. Its translation: CATSRGAGNSPLHF.

The chain recombines TRBV5-1 with TRBJ2-1, with D possibly matching TRBD1 (6 bases). V gave up 0 bases and J gave up 6 bases, with 10 bases separating them. CDR1 is SGHRS, CDR2 YFSETQ, per germline. The CDR3 is made up of 14 amino acids. The CDR3 loop is CASSLGVGGNEQFF. The CDR3 DNA reads as TGCGCCAGCAGCTTGGGGGTAGGGGGCAATGAGCAGTTCTTC.

This rearrangement joins TRBV7-2 to TRBJ1-2; weak D call: TRBD1 (6 bases). CDR3 length: 12 amino acids. The V end was cut by 6 bases, the J end by 4 bases, with 9 bases between. The germline gives CDR1 SGHTA, CDR2 FQGNSA. The chain's CDR3 is CASSTGFYGYTF. The CDR3 coding sequence is TGTGCCAGCAGTACAGGGTTCTATGGCTACACCTTC.

DNA for the CDR3: TGTGCCATCAGTGAGTCGCCTTACCGGGTAAAAGCCTACGAGCAGTACTTC. This gives the protein CAISESPYRVKAYEQYF. The V call is TRBV10-3, the J call TRBJ2-7; D is undetermined. Germline V lookup: CDR1 ENHRY, CDR2 SYGVKD. This CDR3 is 17 amino acids long. The V and J ends lost 0 bases and 2 bases respectively, with 17 bases between them.

The V call is TRBV5-1, the J call TRBJ2-3; perhaps TRBD2 as D (6 bases). This CDR3 comprises 16 residues. Trimming shortened V by 0 bases and J by 0 bases, and 11 bases separated the two germline ends. Germline V lookup: CDR1 SGHRS, CDR2 YFSETQ. CDR3 residues: CASSLAAGPSTDTQYF. The DNA for the CDR3 is TGCGCCAGCAGCTTGGCCGCGGGGCCCAGCACAGATACGCAGTATTTT.

This chain joins TRBV11-1 and TRBJ2-3; D gene ambiguous. Germline V gene lookup returns CDR1 SGHAT and CDR2 FQDESV (reference sequence). The CDR3 consists of 14 residues. The V gene lost 6 bases and the J gene lost 4 bases, with 14 bases spanning the gap. CDR3 sequence: CASRSPSSPDTQYF. In nucleotides, the CDR3 is TGTGCCAGCAGATCGCCTAGTAGCCCAGATACGCAGTATTTT.

The chain uses TRBV4-2 and TRBJ2-7, with TRBD2 identical over 10 bases. There are 16 residues in the CDR3. V dropped 0 bases and J dropped 7; count of bases not matched to a gene: 9. Germline V lookup: CDR1 LGHNA, CDR2 YNFKEQ. The CDR3 spells CASSQDRSGGAWEQYF. The CDR3 nucleotides are TGTGCCAGCAGCCAAGATAGGAGCGGGGGGGCCTGGGAGCAGTACTTC.

This sequence joins TRBV30 and TRBJ1-4; a possible D gene is TRBD1 (6 bases). V was clipped by 3 bases and J by 4 bases, with 12 bases between them. The germline V gene encodes CDR1 GTSNPN and CDR2 SVGIG (reference sequence). The CDR3 length is 14 residues. The CDR3, as DNA: TGTGCCTGGAGATTCTCAGGGGTTAATGAAAAACTGTTTTTT. It is translated as CAWRFSGVNEKLFF.

The rearrangement uses TRBV10-3 and TRBJ1-1; D gene unclear. Germline V CDR1 and CDR2: ENHRY, SYGVKD. V was cut by 0 bases and J by 2 bases, with 7 bases left in between. This CDR3 contains 14 residues. CDR3 bases: TGTGCCATCAGTGAGTCAAACAGAAACACTGAAGCTTTCTTT. This sequence encodes CAISESNRNTEAFF.

The count of this clone is one. The gene calls are TRBV19 and TRBJ2-2, with 8 bases lining up with TRBD2. V was pared by 3 bases and J by 0 bases, with 6 bases of the junction left unmatched. Germline-derived CDR1 and CDR2 are LNHDA and SQIVND (reference sequence). The CDR3 length is 17 residues. CDR3 residues: CASSIRRGAANTGELFF. CDR3 in DNA: TGTGCCAGTAGTATTAGGCGGGGGGCCGCGAACACCGGGGAGCTGTTTTTT.

This clone was counted once. The chain employs TRBV5-6 and TRBJ2-5; the D gene is possibly TRBD2 (6 bases). The J call is uncertain, as TRBJ2-7 better fits the DNA end. Per the germline V gene, CDR1 is SGHDT and CDR2 is YYEEEE. CDR3 length equals 14 residues. CDR3 DNA sequence: TGTGCCAGCAGCCCGGCCGGGGGAGCCTACGAGCAGTACTTC. Protein product: CASSPAGGAYEQYF.

This clone was observed a few times. The rearrangement joins TRBV6-1 to TRBJ2-1; D perhaps matches TRBD1 (8 bases). The germline gives CDR1 MNHNS, CDR2 SASEGT. Trimming removed 8 bases at V and 9 bases at J, with 17 bases between. This CDR3 comprises 13 residues. Here the CDR3 DNA reads TGTGCCAGCGGTTGGACAGGGAGGGGTGAGCAGTTCTTC. Protein product: CASGWTGRGEQFF.